The 16 T cell receptor beta chains in this list originate from one sample, sequenced in a study of CD8+ T cells in alopecia areata. RNA was isolated and reverse transcribed to cDNA, the sequencing template. TCRdb's copy holds only in-frame clones and misses some; the assay was immunoSEQ multiplex PCR. The table lists roughly 150,000 clones, about 60% of them singletons. Sequencing was performed on CD4+ T cells sorted from blood, taken at week 0. All receptors derive from a human donor with alopecia areata.

This clone was recorded a few times. V is TRBV30 and J is TRBJ2-5; D gene unclear. Germline V gene data show CDR1 as GTSNPN and CDR2 as SVGIG (reference sequence). V was pared by 2 bases and J by 8 bases, with 9 bases between. There are 11 residues in the CDR3. This CDR3 is CAWSLSGTQYF. In DNA, the CDR3 is TGTGCCTGGAGTCTTAGTGGAACCCAGTACTTC.

This clone was observed a handful of times. The chain recombines TRBV19 with TRBJ2-2; 7 positions match TRBD2. Germline trimming cut 9 bases from V and 5 bases from J; bases unmatched to any gene: 9. The CDR3 length is 14 residues. Germline-derived CDR1 and CDR2 are LNHDA and SQIVND (reference sequence). CDR3 coding DNA: TGTGCCAGCGGAAGCGGGGACGGGACCGGGGAGCTGTTTTTT. Protein: CASGSGDGTGELFF. Combining the CDR3 with reference TRBV19 and TRBJ2-2 gives the whole variable domain DGGITQSPKYLFRKEGQNVTLSCEQNLNHDAMYWYRQDPGQGLRLIYYSQIVNDFQKGDIAEGYSVSREKKESFPLTVTSAQKNPTAFYLCASGSGDGTGELFFGEGSRLTVL.

The V gene is TRBV29-1, the J gene TRBJ1-2, with D unresolved. Between the trimmed V and J ends, which lost 8 bases and 6 bases, there was a span of 13 bases. Germline loops: CDR1 SQVTM, CDR2 ANQGSEA. CDR3 size: 11 residues. The CDR3, as DNA: TGCAGCTCTGGGATTTCGGATGGCTACACCTTC. It specifies CSSGISDGYTF. Full variable domain (missing parts from reference TRBV29-1 and TRBJ1-2): SAVISQKPSRDICQRGTSLTIQCQVDSQVTMMFWYRQQPGQSLTLIATANQGSEATYESGFVIDKFPISRPNLTFSTLTVSNMSPEDSSIYLCSSGISDGYTFGSGTRLTVV.

This rearrangement joins TRBV28 to TRBJ1-1; D uncertain. CDR1 is MDHEN and CDR2 is SYDVKM in the germline V gene. The CDR3 length is 15 residues. Trimming pared 6 bases from V and 3 bases from J, leaving 17 bases between. The CDR3 loop is CASSLNPPRDTEAFF. CDR3 bases: TGTGCCAGCAGCCTTAACCCTCCGCGGGACACTGAAGCTTTCTTT. Full variable domain (remainder filled in from reference TRBV28 and TRBJ1-1): DVKVTQSSRYLVKRTGEKVFLECVQDMDHENMFWYRQDPGLGLRLIYFSYDVKMKEKGDIPEGYSVSREKKERFSLILESASTNQTSMYLCASSLNPPRDTEAFFGQGTRLTVV.

The chain uses TRBV14 and TRBJ2-7, with D uncertain. CDR3 length equals 13 residues. Germline V gene sequence: CDR1 SGHDN, CDR2 FVKESK. Trimming stripped 2 bases from V and 4 bases from J, with 9 bases between. The DNA of the CDR3 is TGTGCCAGCAGCCAACAGCTTATTTACGAGCAGTACTTC. It encodes CASSQQLIYEQYF.

The chain has TRBV15 and TRBJ2-3, with a tentative D call TRBD2 (6 bases). Germline V CDR1 and CDR2: LNHNV, YYDKDF (reference sequence). The CDR3 has 16 residues. V lost 3 bases to trimming and J lost 4 bases, with 17 bases between them. The CDR3: CATSSHTSKKADTQYF. The CDR3 nucleotides are TGTGCCACCAGCAGCCACACTAGCAAGAAAGCAGATACGCAGTATTTT.

This clone was counted once. The J gene is TRBJ2-3, the V gene TRBV25-1; TRBD1 or TRBD2 may be the D gene (5 bases each). The V and J ends lost 1 base and 6 bases respectively, with 20 bases between them. The CDR3 extends over 17 amino acids. Germline values: CDR1 MGHDK, CDR2 SYGVNS. The CDR3 region has the DNA TGTGCCAGCAGTGAATTAGGTTCCGGGACGACGGTTGATACGCAGTATTTT. This sequence encodes CASSELGSGTTVDTQYF.

This chain connects TRBV2 to TRBJ1-2, with 8 nucleotides matching TRBD1. Germline V gene lookup returns CDR1 SNHLY and CDR2 FYNNEI. The CDR3 runs to 15 residues. The ends lost 6 bases at V and 8 bases at J; junction bases unmatched: 14. This CDR3 is CASRLYQDREGGYTF. As DNA, the CDR3 is TGTGCCAGCAGACTCTATCAGGACAGGGAAGGAGGCTACACCTTC.

This clone was observed once. V usage is TRBV7-4 and J usage is TRBJ2-7, with D possibly TRBD1 on 6 matching bases. This CDR3 has 14 amino acids. V was shortened by 5 bases and J by 0 bases, with 11 bases between the two germline ends. CDR1 is SGHVT, CDR2 SQSDAQ, per germline. Written as DNA, the CDR3 is TGTGCCAGCAGCCCCTGGGACAACTCCTACGAGCAGTACTTC. Its translation: CASSPWDNSYEQYF.

Points on this clone: An end of the junction differs from the germline gene, which may be a read error. The gene calls are TRBV5-1 and TRBJ2-5, with D uncertain. Germline V gene data show CDR1 as SGHRS and CDR2 as YFSETQ. The CDR3 runs 13 residues. The CDR3 protein is CASSLFPQEIQYF. Here the CDR3 DNA reads TGCGCCAGCAGCTTATTCCCGCAAGAGATCCAGTACTTC.

V usage is TRBV29-1 and J usage is TRBJ2-5, with TRBD1 matching 8 bases. With 7 bases clipped from V and 7 bases from J, the junction kept 8 bases outside the gene matches. The CDR3 has 12 residues. Germline V gives CDR1 SQVTM, CDR2 ANQGSEA. CDR3 amino acids: CSAGQGDRTQYF. The CDR3 DNA follows: TGCAGCGCTGGACAGGGAGACAGGACCCAGTACTTC.

The rearrangement uses TRBV11-3 and TRBJ2-3; unclear D gene. V was trimmed by 5 bases and J by 4 bases, leaving 13 bases between them. Germline values: CDR1 SGHNT, CDR2 YENEEA. This CDR3 region has 14 residues. The DNA for the CDR3 is TGTGCCAGCAGCCGTACAGCCGGCCCAGATACGCAGTATTTT. Protein: CASSRTAGPDTQYF.

This clone has just a few counts. The CDR3 loop is CASSPWRASTDTQYF. Here the CDR3 DNA reads TGTGCCAGCAGCCCATGGAGGGCTAGCACAGATACGCAGTATTTT. The chain links TRBV7-2 to TRBJ2-3; D is possibly TRBD2 (6 bases). Trimming pared 5 bases from V and 0 bases from J, leaving 12 bases between. The CDR3 runs 15 residues. CDR1 and CDR2 from the germline V gene are SGHTA and FQGNSA.

This clone was detected only a few times. V usage is TRBV25-1 and J usage is TRBJ2-5, with TRBD2 as a possible D gene (6 bases). This CDR3 contains 14 residues. The germline V gene has CDR1 MGHDK and CDR2 SYGVNS. V lost 3 bases to trimming and J lost 5 bases, with 13 bases between them. CDR3 nucleotide sequence: TGTGCCAGCAGTGACCCCAGCGGGTCCGAGACCCAGTACTTC. The encoded protein is CASSDPSGSETQYF. The full variable domain, rest sourced from reference TRBV25-1 and TRBJ2-5, is EADIYQTPRYLVIGTGKKITLECSQTMGHDKMYWYQQDPGMELHLIHYSYGVNSTEKGDLSSESTVSRIRTEHFPLTLESARPSHTSQYLCASSDPSGSETQYFGPGTRLLVL.

The chain joins TRBV7-9 to TRBJ2-5; D not certain. Trimming left V 2 bases short and J 4 bases short, with 5 bases between. The CDR3 runs to 12 residues. Germline CDR1 and CDR2: SEHNR and FQNEAQ (reference sequence). The CDR3 spells CASSLSGETQYF. In DNA form, the CDR3 reads TGTGCCAGCAGCTTATCGGGAGAGACCCAGTACTTC.

V is TRBV30 and J is TRBJ1-3, with a possible D match to TRBD1 (6 bases). This CDR3 region has 12 residues. Trimming pared 3 bases from V and 8 bases from J, leaving 11 bases between. Germline CDR1 GTSNPN, CDR2 SVGIG (reference sequence). The CDR3 spells CAWRPRGDTIYF. Written as DNA, the CDR3 is TGTGCCTGGAGACCCAGGGGTGACACCATATATTTT.